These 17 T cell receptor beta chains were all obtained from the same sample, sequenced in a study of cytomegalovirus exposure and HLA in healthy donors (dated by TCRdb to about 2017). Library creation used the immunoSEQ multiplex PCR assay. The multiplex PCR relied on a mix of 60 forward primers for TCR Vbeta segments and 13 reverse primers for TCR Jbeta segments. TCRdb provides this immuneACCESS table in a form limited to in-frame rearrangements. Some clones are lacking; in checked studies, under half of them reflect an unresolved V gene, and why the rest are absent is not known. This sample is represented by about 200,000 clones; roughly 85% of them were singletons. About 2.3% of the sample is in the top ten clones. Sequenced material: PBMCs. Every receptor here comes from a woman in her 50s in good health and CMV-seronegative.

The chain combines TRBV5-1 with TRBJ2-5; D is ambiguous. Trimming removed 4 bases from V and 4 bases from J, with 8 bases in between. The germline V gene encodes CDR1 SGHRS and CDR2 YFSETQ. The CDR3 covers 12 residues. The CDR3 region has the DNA TGCGCCAGCAGCCTTGGAGTAGAGACCCAGTACTTC. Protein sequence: CASSLGVETQYF.

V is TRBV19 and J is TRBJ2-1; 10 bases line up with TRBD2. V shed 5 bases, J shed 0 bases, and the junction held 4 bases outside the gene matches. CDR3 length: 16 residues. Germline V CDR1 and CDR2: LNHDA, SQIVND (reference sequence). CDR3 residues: CASSEIAGGSYNEQFF. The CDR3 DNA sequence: TGTGCCAGTAGTGAGATAGCGGGAGGCTCCTACAATGAGCAGTTCTTC.

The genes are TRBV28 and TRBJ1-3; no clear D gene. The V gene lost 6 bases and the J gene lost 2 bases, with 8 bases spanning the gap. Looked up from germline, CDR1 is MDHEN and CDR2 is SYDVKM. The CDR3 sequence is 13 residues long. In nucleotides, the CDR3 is TGTGCCAGCAGCCCCGGGACTGGAAACACCATATATTTT. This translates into CASSPGTGNTIYF.

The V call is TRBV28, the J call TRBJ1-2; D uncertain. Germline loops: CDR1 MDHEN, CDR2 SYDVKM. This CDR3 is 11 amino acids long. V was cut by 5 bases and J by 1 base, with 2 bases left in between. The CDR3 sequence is CASSRNYGYTF. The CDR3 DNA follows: TGTGCCAGCAGTCGTAACTATGGCTACACCTTC.

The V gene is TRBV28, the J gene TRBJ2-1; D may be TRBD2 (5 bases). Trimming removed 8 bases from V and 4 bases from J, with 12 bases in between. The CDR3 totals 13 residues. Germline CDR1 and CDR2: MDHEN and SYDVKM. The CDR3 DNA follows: TGTGCCAGCCGGAGCGGAGCGTACAATGAGCAGTTCTTC. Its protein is CASRSGAYNEQFF.

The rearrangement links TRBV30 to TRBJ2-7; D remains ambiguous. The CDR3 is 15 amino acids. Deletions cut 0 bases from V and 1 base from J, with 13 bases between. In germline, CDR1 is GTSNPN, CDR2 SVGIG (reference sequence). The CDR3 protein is CAWSVETAPSYEQYF. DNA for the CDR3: TGTGCCTGGAGTGTCGAAACAGCACCATCCTACGAGCAGTACTTC.

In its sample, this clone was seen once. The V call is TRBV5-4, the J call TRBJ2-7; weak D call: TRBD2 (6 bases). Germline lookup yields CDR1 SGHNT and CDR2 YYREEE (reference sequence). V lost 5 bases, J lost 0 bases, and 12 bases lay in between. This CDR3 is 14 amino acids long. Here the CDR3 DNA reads TGTGCCAGCAGTTCGGGACTGCCCTCCTACGAGCAGTACTTC. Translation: CASSSGLPSYEQYF. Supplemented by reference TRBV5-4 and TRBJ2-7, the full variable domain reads ETGVTQSPTHLIKTRGQQVTLRCSSQSGHNTVSWYQQALGQGPQFIFQYYREEENGRGNFPPRFSGLQFPNYSSELNVNALELDDSALYLCASSSGLPSYEQYFGPGTRLTVT.

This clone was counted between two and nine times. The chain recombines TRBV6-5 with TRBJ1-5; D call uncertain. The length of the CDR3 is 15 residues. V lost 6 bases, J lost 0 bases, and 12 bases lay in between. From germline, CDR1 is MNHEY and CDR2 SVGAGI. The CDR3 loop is CASSKHRPSNQPQHF. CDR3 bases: TGTGCCAGCAGCAAACACAGACCTAGCAATCAGCCCCAGCATTTT.

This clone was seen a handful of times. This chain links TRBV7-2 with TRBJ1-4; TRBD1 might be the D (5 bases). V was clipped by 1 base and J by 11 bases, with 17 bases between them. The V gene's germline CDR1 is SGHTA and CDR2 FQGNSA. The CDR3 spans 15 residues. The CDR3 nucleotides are TGTGCCAGCAGCTTAGAAAGCGGGGCGCTTGCCAAACTGTTTTTT. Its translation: CASSLESGALAKLFF.

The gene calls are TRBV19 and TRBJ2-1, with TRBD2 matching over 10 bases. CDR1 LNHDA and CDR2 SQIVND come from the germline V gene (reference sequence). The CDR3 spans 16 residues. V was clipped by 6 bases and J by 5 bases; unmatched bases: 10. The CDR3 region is CASRIRSGRGDNEQFF. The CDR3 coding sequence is TGTGCCAGTAGAATCAGGAGCGGGAGGGGGGACAATGAGCAGTTCTTC. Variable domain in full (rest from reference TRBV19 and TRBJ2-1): DGGITQSPKYLFRKEGQNVTLSCEQNLNHDAMYWYRQDPGQGLRLIYYSQIVNDFQKGDIAEGYSVSREKKESFPLTVTSAQKNPTAFYLCASRIRSGRGDNEQFFGPGTRLTVL.

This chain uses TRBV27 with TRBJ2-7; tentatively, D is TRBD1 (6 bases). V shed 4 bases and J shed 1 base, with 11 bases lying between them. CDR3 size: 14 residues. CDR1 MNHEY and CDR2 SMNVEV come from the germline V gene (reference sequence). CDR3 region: CASSSRTDSYEQYF. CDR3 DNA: TGTGCCAGCAGTTCCCGGACAGATTCCTACGAGCAGTACTTC.

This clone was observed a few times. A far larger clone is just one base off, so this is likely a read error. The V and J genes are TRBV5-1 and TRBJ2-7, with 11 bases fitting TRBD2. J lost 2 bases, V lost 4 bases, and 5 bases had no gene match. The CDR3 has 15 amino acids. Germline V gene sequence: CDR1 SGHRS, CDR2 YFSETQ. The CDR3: CASSPGTSGPYEQYF. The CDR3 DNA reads TGCGCCAGCAGCCCGGGGACTAGCGGTCCCTACGAGCAGTACTTC.

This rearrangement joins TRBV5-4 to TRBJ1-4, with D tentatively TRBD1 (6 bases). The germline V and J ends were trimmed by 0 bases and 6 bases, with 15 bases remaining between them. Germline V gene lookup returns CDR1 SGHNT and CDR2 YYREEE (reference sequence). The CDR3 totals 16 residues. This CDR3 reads CASSLDMGHGDEKLFF. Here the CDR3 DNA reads TGTGCCAGCAGCTTGGATATGGGACATGGGGATGAAAAACTGTTTTTT.

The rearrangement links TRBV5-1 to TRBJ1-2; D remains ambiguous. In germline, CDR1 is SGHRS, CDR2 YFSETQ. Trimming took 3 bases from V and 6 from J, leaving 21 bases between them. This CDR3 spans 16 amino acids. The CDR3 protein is CASSSLPGGNFHGYTF. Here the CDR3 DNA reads TGCGCCAGCAGCTCCCTACCGGGAGGCAATTTCCATGGCTACACCTTC.

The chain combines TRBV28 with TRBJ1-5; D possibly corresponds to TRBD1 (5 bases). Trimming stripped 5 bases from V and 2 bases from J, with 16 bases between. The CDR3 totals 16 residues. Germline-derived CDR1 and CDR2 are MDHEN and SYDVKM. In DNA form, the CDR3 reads TGTGCCAGCAGTCCAGGACATCTTATAGGCAATCAGCCCCAGCATTTT. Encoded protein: CASSPGHLIGNQPQHF.

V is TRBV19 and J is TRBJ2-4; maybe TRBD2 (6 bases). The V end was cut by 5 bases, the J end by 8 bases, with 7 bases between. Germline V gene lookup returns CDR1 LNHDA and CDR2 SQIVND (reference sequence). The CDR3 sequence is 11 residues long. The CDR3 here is CASSPGDIQYF. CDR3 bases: TGTGCCAGTAGTCCGGGGGACATTCAGTACTTC.

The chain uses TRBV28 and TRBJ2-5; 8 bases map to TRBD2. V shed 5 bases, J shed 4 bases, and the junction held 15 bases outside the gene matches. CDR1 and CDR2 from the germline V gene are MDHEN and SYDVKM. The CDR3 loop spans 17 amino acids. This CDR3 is CASSPPLGRAFRETQYF. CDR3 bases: TGTGCCAGCAGTCCACCACTCGGGAGGGCCTTTCGAGAGACCCAGTACTTC.